This T cell receptor (beta chain) derives from a study of OX40 agonist ivuxolimab in advanced cancers. Study results and limitations: CD4+ and CD8+ blood T cells expanded clonally by week 6 at 0.1 to 3.0 mg/kg.

This table comes from immunoSEQ multiplex PCR, and its TCRdb copy is limited to in-frame clones, with some not included. Of around 99,000 clones in the sample, around 87% were seen once. The V gene's germline CDR1 is SGHNT and CDR2 YENEEA. CDR3 length equals 16 residues. The ends were cut back, 1 base at V and 0 bases at J, with 12 bases in the middle. This clone was counted a single time. The antigen is undetermined. This specimen was CD4+ or CD8+ T cells sorted from blood, taken in a trial of the OX40 agonist ivuxolimab. This chain links TRBV11-3 with TRBJ1-1; D is uncertain. The receptor's source is an adult with an advanced solid tumor such as melanoma, head and neck, liver or kidney cancer. The CDR3 sequence: CASSLGGGGMNTEAFF. In DNA, the CDR3 is TGTGCCAGCAGCTTAGGCGGCGGTGGAATGAACACTGAAGCTTTCTTT.